The 9 T cell receptor beta chains listed next were all sequenced from one sample in a study of response to subunit inactivated influenza vaccine (dated by TCRdb to between 2018 and 2020). The library was obtained by RT-PCR. Sequencing used an Illumina HiSeq 2500. In-frame beta chains were kept once TCRdb had trimmed the public reads at Q25 with fastp and called clones with MiXCR. Identical CDR3 protein sequences are pooled into one entry, listed with their most common genes and DNA. This sample has approximately 700,000 distinct CDR3 sequences in its table, and 11% to 15% of those were observed once. 6.5% to 8.5% of the sample belongs to the ten largest clones. The sequences come from PBMCs from blood, collected approximately 15 days before vaccination. Receptors were obtained from a man in his fifties or sixties who received an inactivated influenza vaccine. Donor details come from another sample of the same person, matched by shared clones.

This clonotype was observed a few times. The V call is TRBV11-2, the J call TRBJ1-4; D unresolved. From germline, CDR1 is SGHAT and CDR2 FQNNGV. The V gene lost 0 bases and the J gene lost 3 bases, with 14 bases spanning the gap. CDR3 length: 17 amino acids. CDR3 bases: TGTGCCAGCAGCTTAGACCCTCCATATGGGGCTAATGAAAAACTGTTTTTT. It yields the protein CASSLDPPYGANEKLFF.

The J gene is TRBJ2-3, the V gene TRBV18, with D maybe TRBD2 (6 bases). This CDR3 region has 16 residues. Germline V gene data show CDR1 as KGHSH and CDR2 as LQKENI. Trimming cost V 6 bases and J 2 bases, with 18 bases left between them. CDR3 sequence reads: CASSASWGGTTDTQYF. The CDR3 DNA sequence: TGTGCCAGCTCCGCGAGCTGGGGAGGAACCACAGATACGCAGTATTTT.

This sequence joins TRBV29-1 and TRBJ2-2; TRBD1 matches at 12 bases. The V gene end was trimmed by 2 bases and the J gene end by 4 bases; junction bases not matched to a gene: 2. Germline V gene data show CDR1 as SQVTM and CDR2 as ANQGSEA. This CDR3 region has 15 residues. The CDR3 reads CSVEKGQGATGELFF. The CDR3 DNA is TGCAGCGTTGAAAAGGGACAGGGGGCCACCGGGGAGCTGTTTTTT.

This clonotype was counted at least ten times. The chain combines TRBV14 with TRBJ2-1; 7 bases match TRBD2. Germline loops: CDR1 SGHDN, CDR2 FVKESK. V gave up 4 bases and J gave up 4 bases; unmatched junction bases: 16. The CDR3 totals 18 residues. CDR3: CASSLQAGIGLGYNEQFF. The CDR3 region has the DNA TGTGCCAGCAGCCTGCAAGCGGGGATTGGTCTCGGTTACAATGAGCAGTTCTTC.

There are a few counts of this clonotype. The chain carries TRBV28 and TRBJ2-1; no definite D call. V lost 2 bases and J lost 8, with 10 bases in between. CDR3 length: 13 amino acids. CDR1 MDHEN and CDR2 SYDVKM come from the germline V gene. In DNA form, the CDR3 reads TGTGCCAGCAGTTTAGTAATCAGCCATGAGCAGTTCTTC. As protein: CASSLVISHEQFF.

The chain combines TRBV5-1 with TRBJ2-7, with 11 bases that match TRBD2. This CDR3 is 16 amino acids long. Looked up from germline, CDR1 is SGHRS and CDR2 is YFSETQ. V lost 0 bases to trimming and J lost 2 bases; unmatched junction nucleotides: 4. Here the CDR3 reads CASSLAGTSGAYEQYF. The CDR3 DNA reads as TGCGCCAGCAGCTTGGCCGGGACTAGCGGAGCCTACGAGCAGTACTTC.

The sample holds one count of this clonotype. The chain has TRBV6-2 or TRBV6-3 and TRBJ1-1; D perhaps matches TRBD1 (6 bases). V shed 6 bases and J shed 5 bases, with 16 bases lying between them. The CDR3 extends over 14 amino acids. CDR1 and CDR2 from the germline V gene are MNHEY and SVGEGT. The CDR3 region is CASSRRGPRTEAFF. For the CDR3, the DNA is TGTGCCAGCAGCCGCAGGGGCCCGAGAACTGAAGCTTTCTTT.

This clonotype was detected a few times. The gene calls are TRBV6-5 and TRBJ2-1; 11 nucleotides agree with TRBD2. The CDR3 is 16 amino acids. Germline loops: CDR1 MNHEY, CDR2 SVGAGI. J was trimmed by 0 bases and V by 4 bases; bases with no gene match: 2. The CDR3 region has the DNA TGTGCCAGCAGTTTGACTAGCGGGGCCTCCTACAATGAGCAGTTCTTC. Amino acids: CASSLTSGASYNEQFF.

This clonotype has a handful of counts. V gene TRBV19 combines with J gene TRBJ1-5, with no clear D. The CDR3 length is 19 residues. Trimming cost V 0 bases and J 3 bases, with 21 bases left between them. Germline V CDR1 and CDR2: LNHDA, SQIVND (reference sequence). The CDR3 coding sequence is TGTGCCAGTAGTATAGAAGGGTTCGGGTTCGGCCTTACCAATCAGCCCCAGCATTTT. Amino acids: CASSIEGFGFGLTNQPQHF.